In its sample, the clone carrying this T cell receptor (beta chain) was seen many times. This entry comes from a study of regulatory T cells in long-lasting Graves disease. Time point defined: newly diagnosed GD, antithyroid drugs for less than 3 months. RNA isolated from PBMCs was used to make the TCR library. The TCR beta library used iRepertoire HTBI primers with Arm-PCR amplification of CDR3. MiXCR, run by TCRdb on the multiplex PCR reads, gives a single entry per CDR3 protein. The sample includes over 350,000 distinct CDR3 sequences, about 15% of them seen just once. These data were also reused for a study on T cells in Graves' hyperthyroidism and ophthalmopathy.

The TCR originated in a woman in her thirties or forties with Graves disease. The material sequenced was peripheral blood mononuclear cells (PBMCs), taken at new diagnosis, from a patient treated with antithyroid drugs.

Here the CDR3 reads CASSIGGQISNQPQHF. The CDR3 DNA is TGTGCCAGTAGTATAGGGGGACAAATTAGCAATCAGCCCCAGCATTTT. V gene TRBV19 combines with J gene TRBJ1-5; D may be TRBD1 (6 bases). Germline CDR1 is LNHDA and CDR2 is SQIVND (reference sequence). The length of the CDR3 is 16 residues. V was pared by 1 base and J by 0 bases, with 10 bases between.